A selection of T cell receptor beta chains follows, all from one sample in a study of blood T cell repertoires in COVID-19. The assay was immunoSEQ multiplex PCR, and TCRdb's table has in-frame clones only and misses some. This table holds a few hundred thousand clones, around 87% found once. The sample comprised PBMCs or T cells enriched from blood (not recorded which). Receptor source: a woman between 45 and 60 years old who had recovered from COVID-19. The CDR3 runs from the conserved cysteine through the conserved F or W. The D gene is left open where the match is weak. Clone size is stated in some rows and not others, as once, few, many or a class when expanded.

clone size: .; D gene: TRBD1; CDR3 length: 16; V gene: TRBV7-6; J gene: TRBJ2-2; CDR3 protein: CASTPPGQGATGELFF; CDR3 DNA: TGTGCCAGCACCCCCCCCGGACAGGGGGCGACCGGGGAGCTGTTTTTT
clone size: .; D gene: TRBD2; CDR3 length: 19; V gene: TRBV4-2; J gene: TRBJ2-1; CDR3 protein: CASSQVGLAGAHLNNEQFF; CDR3 DNA: TGTGCCAGCAGCCAAGTGGGACTAGCGGGGGCCCACCTTAACAATGAGCAGTTCTTC
clone size: .; D gene: TRBD2; CDR3 length: 15; V gene: TRBV19; J gene: TRBJ2-1; CDR3 protein: CASSLAGGSYNEQFF; CDR3 DNA: TGTGCCAGTAGTTTAGCGGGGGGTTCCTACAATGAGCAGTTCTTC
clone size: .; D gene: TRBD2; CDR3 length: 15; V gene: TRBV5-1; J gene: TRBJ2-7; CDR3 protein: CASSGTSVSSYEQYF; CDR3 DNA: TGCGCCAGCAGCGGAACTAGCGTTAGCTCCTACGAGCAGTACTTC
clone size: few; D gene: .; CDR3 length: 16; V gene: TRBV7-8; J gene: TRBJ1-5; CDR3 protein: CASSPDRRYINQPQHF; CDR3 DNA: TGTGCCAGCAGCCCCGACAGGAGGTATATCAATCAGCCCCAGCATTTT
clone size: .; D gene: .; CDR3 length: 11; V gene: TRBV28; J gene: TRBJ2-7; CDR3 protein: CASSQSYEQYF; CDR3 DNA: TGTGCCAGCAGCCAATCCTACGAGCAGTACTTC
clone size: once; D gene: .; CDR3 length: 13; V gene: TRBV2; J gene: TRBJ2-7; CDR3 protein: CASSEEGYYEQYF; CDR3 DNA: TGTGCCAGCAGTGAAGAGGGGTACTACGAGCAGTACTTC
clone size: .; D gene: .; CDR3 length: 13; V gene: TRBV24-1; J gene: TRBJ2-1; CDR3 protein: CATSDATKNEQFF; CDR3 DNA: TGTGCCACCAGTGACGCGACAAAAAATGAGCAGTTCTTC
clone size: .; D gene: .; CDR3 length: 13; V gene: TRBV29-1; J gene: TRBJ2-1; CDR3 protein: CSVRLRDRGEQFF; CDR3 DNA: TGCAGCGTTAGGTTAAGGGATCGGGGTGAGCAGTTCTTC
clone size: .; D gene: TRBD1; CDR3 length: 14; V gene: TRBV19; J gene: TRBJ2-2; CDR3 protein: CASSIGQGTGELFF; CDR3 DNA: TGTGCCAGTAGTATAGGACAGGGCACCGGGGAGCTGTTTTTT
clone size: .; D gene: TRBD1; CDR3 length: 15; V gene: TRBV15; J gene: TRBJ1-2; CDR3 protein: CATSRETGLGYGYTF; CDR3 DNA: TGTGCCACCAGCAGAGAGACAGGGTTGGGCTATGGCTACACCTTC
clone size: .; D gene: .; CDR3 length: 13; V gene: TRBV10-3; J gene: TRBJ2-7; CDR3 protein: CAISEAEAYEQYF; CDR3 DNA: TGTGCCATCAGTGAGGCAGAGGCCTACGAGCAGTACTTC
clone size: .; D gene: .; CDR3 length: 17; V gene: TRBV6-2/TRBV6-3; J gene: TRBJ1-2; CDR3 protein: CASSYPRGLQLDYGYTF; CDR3 DNA: TGTGCCAGCAGTTACCCTCGGGGACTCCAGCTCGACTATGGCTACACCTTC